This T cell receptor beta chain was documented in a study of beta chain features in type 1 diabetes. Study in general: Sorted cells from all samples, numbering 107,917,701, were examined.

The CDR3 spans 12 residues. Germline V CDR1 and CDR2: SGHDN, FVKESK. V gave up 0 bases and J gave up 7 bases, with 6 bases separating them. Expressed TCRB transcripts got sequenced, as all isolated RNA was reverse transcribed. Produced via immunoSEQ multiplex PCR; TCRdb's table is partial and in-frame only. The sample has 300,000 to 400,000 clones, approximately 9.7% seen once. General study results and limits: A PCR bias possibly favoring shorter templates would apply equally to patients and controls. Among patients with Type 1 diabetes, TCRB CDR3s were moderately but significantly shorter in every one of the four CD4+ subsets.

A remark on this clone: Its specificity is not known.

Sorted populations all exceeded 95% purity. The TCR sequence derives from a man younger than 40 with type 1 diabetes. Sequenced: central memory CD4+ T cells from blood. The V and J genes are TRBV14 and TRBJ1-2; D call uncertain. The CDR3 reads CASSQDRAGYTF. The CDR3 DNA reads TGTGCCAGCAGCCAAGATCGAGCTGGCTACACCTTC.